A selection of T cell receptor beta chains follows, all from one sample in a study of T cell responses to AZD1222 COVID-19 vaccine. This table comes from immunoSEQ multiplex PCR, and its TCRdb copy is limited to in-frame clones, with some not included. The table has approximately 120,000 clones, approximately 87% seen once. The material was peripheral blood, obtained on day 0 of AZD1222 vaccination. These receptors originate from an adult in good health. Each CDR3 is given with its conserved first and last residue. D genes are given only for firm matches. Clone size, where shown, is once, few, many, or a class for clones that have expanded.

V gene,D gene,clone size,J gene,CDR3 protein,CDR3 DNA
TRBV21-1,.,.,TRBJ2-1,CASSKDTRQVYNEQFF,TGTGCCAGCAGCAAAGATACGAGACAGGTCTACAATGAGCAGTTCTTC
TRBV9,TRBD2,.,TRBJ2-3,CASSVEAGVGTDTQYF,TGTGCCAGCAGCGTAGAAGCGGGAGTGGGCACAGATACGCAGTATTTT
TRBV3-1/TRBV3-2,.,.,TRBJ1-2,CASSRDSYGYTF,TGTGCCAGCAGTCGCGACAGCTATGGCTACACCTTC
TRBV29-1,.,.,TRBJ2-7,CSVGKGGGRYF,TGCAGCGTTGGCAAGGGGGGGGGACGGTACTTC
TRBV27,.,.,TRBJ1-5,CASRLTGHNQPQHF,TGTGCCAGCAGATTGACAGGCCACAATCAGCCCCAGCATTTT
TRBV27,TRBD2,.,TRBJ2-7,CASKPGLAGEQQYF,TGTGCCAGCAAGCCGGGACTAGCGGGAGAACAGCAGTACTTC
TRBV6-5,.,.,TRBJ2-1,CASRRGSSYNEQFF,TGTGCCAGCCGCCGCGGAAGCTCCTACAATGAGCAGTTCTTC
TRBV7-3,.,.,TRBJ2-1,CASSLPSQDNEQFF,TGTGCCAGCAGCTTGCCCTCTCAAGACAATGAGCAGTTCTTC
TRBV19,TRBD2,.,TRBJ2-1,CASRLAGGKENEQFF,TGTGCCAGTAGACTAGCGGGAGGGAAGGAGAATGAGCAGTTCTTC
TRBV28,TRBD2,.,TRBJ2-5,CASSKTSGPAETQYF,TGTGCCAGCAGTAAGACTAGCGGCCCTGCGGAGACCCAGTACTTC
TRBV7-2,.,.,TRBJ1-6,CASSLMGISNSPLHF,TGTGCCAGCAGCTTAATGGGCATATCTAATTCACCCCTCCACTTT
TRBV14,.,few,TRBJ1-6,CASSLTTETSSYNSPLHF,TGTGCCAGCAGCCTTACGACAGAGACTAGCTCCTATAATTCACCCCTCCACTTT
TRBV28,TRBD1,.,TRBJ1-2,CASSLGQGAHYGYTF,TGTGCCAGCAGTTTAGGACAGGGGGCACACTATGGCTACACCTTC
TRBV7-2,.,.,TRBJ2-1,CASSFLVSYNEQFF,TGTGCCAGCAGCTTCTTAGTCTCCTACAATGAGCAGTTCTTC
TRBV3-1/TRBV3-2,.,few,TRBJ2-5,CASSQVPPTAAAQYF,TGTGCCAGCAGCCAAGTTCCACCCACAGCTGCGGCCCAGTACTTC
TRBV5-1,TRBD2,.,TRBJ2-5,CASSLPTGGLLQETQYF,TGCGCCAGCAGCCTACCCACGGGAGGTTTGTTGCAAGAGACCCAGTACTTC
TRBV5-5,.,.,TRBJ2-1,CASSFGPTMKIEQFF,TGTGCCAGCAGCTTCGGGCCAACTATGAAAATTGAGCAGTTCTTC
TRBV30,.,.,TRBJ1-5,CAWSGEVGGVAQHF,TGTGCCTGGAGTGGAGAGGTAGGGGGAGTCGCCCAGCATTTT
TRBV6-5,.,.,TRBJ2-7,CASSYDRIPYEQYF,TGTGCCAGCAGTTACGACAGGATCCCCTACGAGCAGTACTTC
TRBV2,.,few,TRBJ2-4,CASRSGTVGGNIQYF,TGTGCCAGCAGATCCGGGACGGTCGGTGGGAACATTCAGTACTTC
TRBV28,TRBD2,.,TRBJ2-3,CASSPYSSGRDTQYF,TGTGCCAGCAGTCCCTATTCTAGCGGGAGGGATACGCAGTATTTT
TRBV30,TRBD2,.,TRBJ2-1,CAWSNGLANEQFF,TGTGCCTGGAGTAATGGACTAGCAAATGAGCAGTTCTTC
TRBV28,.,.,TRBJ2-5,CASSLGPETQYF,TGTGCCAGCAGCCTGGGCCCTGAGACCCAGTACTTC
TRBV7-2,TRBD1,.,TRBJ2-1,CASSLEGTGAYNEQFF,TGTGCCAGCAGCTTAGAAGGGACAGGCGCATACAATGAGCAGTTCTTC
TRBV2,.,.,TRBJ1-6,CASSEGGLRNSPLHF,TGTGCCAGCAGTGAAGGGGGGTTGAGGAATTCACCCCTCCACTTT
TRBV28,.,.,TRBJ2-7,CASSPDSRYEQYF,TGTGCCAGCAGTCCGGACAGTCGCTACGAGCAGTACTTC
TRBV14,.,.,TRBJ2-1,CASSPILVAGPFF,TGTGCCAGCAGCCCGATCTTGGTGGCGGGTCCGTTCTTC
TRBV6-2/TRBV6-3,TRBD2,.,TRBJ2-1,CASSRLAGGPNEQFF,TGTGCCAGCAGCCGACTAGCGGGAGGCCCCAATGAGCAGTTCTTC
TRBV19,.,.,TRBJ2-1,CASSIVAGGFDEQFF,TGTGCCAGTAGTATAGTAGCCGGGGGTTTCGATGAGCAGTTCTTC
TRBV28,TRBD1,.,TRBJ2-7,CASIHPGQGYEQYF,TGTGCCAGCATCCACCCGGGACAGGGCTACGAGCAGTACTTC
TRBV18,.,.,TRBJ2-5,CASSPTYQETQYF,TGTGCCAGCTCACCAACGTACCAAGAGACCCAGTACTTC
TRBV7-9,.,.,TRBJ1-3,CASSSTGNTIYF,TGTGCCAGCAGCTCCACGGGAAACACCATATATTTT
TRBV19,.,few,TRBJ2-1,CASSSLISYNEQFF,TGTGCCAGTAGTTCCCTGATCTCCTACAATGAGCAGTTCTTC
TRBV7-8,.,.,TRBJ1-3,CASSRRAGNTIYF,TGTGCCAGCAGCCGTCGGGCCGGAAACACCATATATTTT
TRBV19,TRBD1,.,TRBJ1-1,CASSPPGGEAFF,TGTGCCAGTAGTCCACCAGGGGGCGAAGCTTTCTTT
TRBV19,.,.,TRBJ2-7,CASTPGGTGSYEQYF,TGTGCCAGTACCCCGGGAGGGACAGGATCCTACGAGCAGTACTTC
TRBV6-6,TRBD1,.,TRBJ1-2,CASRSPGQATNYGYTF,TGTGCCAGCAGGTCGCCGGGACAGGCCACTAACTATGGCTACACCTTC
TRBV5-1,TRBD1,.,TRBJ2-5,CASSRDRVETQYF,TGCGCCAGCAGCAGGGACAGGGTAGAGACCCAGTACTTC
TRBV28,.,.,TRBJ1-6,CASSLWGADSPLHF,TGTGCCAGCAGTTTATGGGGGGCTGATTCACCCCTCCACTTT
TRBV7-2,.,.,TRBJ2-7,CASSFSGFTYEQYF,TGTGCCAGCAGCTTCTCGGGGTTCACCTACGAGCAGTACTTC
TRBV6-5,.,.,TRBJ2-7,CASSRRGGYEQYF,TGTGCCAGCAGTCGCAGGGGGGGGTACGAGCAGTACTTC
TRBV30,.,.,TRBJ2-7,CAWSDIEQYF,TGTGCCTGGAGTGACATAGAGCAGTACTTC
TRBV30,.,once,TRBJ1-2,CAWSVGAGYTF,TGTGCCTGGAGTGTAGGTGCTGGCTACACCTTC
TRBV19,TRBD2,few,TRBJ2-1,CASSVISGEGNEQFF,TGTGCCAGTAGTGTCATTAGCGGGGAAGGCAATGAGCAGTTCTTC
TRBV28,.,.,TRBJ1-5,CASSPPGRGQPQHF,TGTGCCAGCAGTCCCCCCGGCAGGGGCCAGCCCCAGCATTTT
TRBV28,.,.,TRBJ2-7,CASTDTGYEQYF,TGTGCCAGCACGGACACGGGCTACGAGCAGTACTTC
TRBV28,TRBD1,once,TRBJ1-6,CASSLGQGAGSYNSPLHF,TGTGCCAGCAGCTTGGGACAGGGGGCGGGCTCCTATAATTCACCCCTCCACTTT
TRBV2,.,.,TRBJ1-5,CASSEDSNSNQPQHF,TGTGCCAGCAGCGAGGACAGCAATAGCAATCAGCCCCAGCATTTT
TRBV19,.,.,TRBJ2-1,CASSVDWMEQFF,TGTGCCAGTAGTGTGGACTGGATGGAGCAGTTCTTC
TRBV11-2,.,.,TRBJ2-7,CASSPKAKEQYF,TGTGCCAGCAGCCCGAAGGCGAAAGAGCAGTACTTC
TRBV9,.,.,TRBJ2-2,CASSVVPAPNTGELFF,TGTGCCAGCAGCGTAGTTCCAGCGCCGAACACCGGGGAGCTGTTTTTT
TRBV7-9,.,.,TRBJ2-3,CASSPGTDTQYF,TGTGCCAGCAGCCCCGGCACAGATACGCAGTATTTT
TRBV7-9,.,.,TRBJ2-5,CASSQTPSASGETQYF,TGTGCCAGCAGCCAGACGCCTAGCGCTTCAGGGGAGACCCAGTACTTC
TRBV19,.,.,TRBJ1-3,CASSQGQGDGNTIYF,TGTGCCAGTAGCCAGGGGCAGGGCGACGGGAACACCATATATTTT
TRBV27,.,once,TRBJ2-7,CASSLRQGGYYEQYF,TGTGCCAGCAGTTTAAGGCAGGGTGGGTACTACGAGCAGTACTTC
TRBV7-2,TRBD2,.,TRBJ2-3,CASSLWGGAGGDADTQYF,TGTGCCAGCAGCTTATGGGGCGGAGCGGGAGGGGACGCAGATACGCAGTATTTT
TRBV14,TRBD1,.,TRBJ1-4,CASSQAGTANEKLFF,TGTGCCAGCAGCCAGGCCGGGACAGCTAATGAAAAACTGTTTTTT
TRBV5-1,.,.,TRBJ2-3,CASSPTGLSTDTQYF,TGCGCCAGCAGCCCCACTGGGCTTAGCACAGATACGCAGTATTTT
TRBV6-2/TRBV6-3,TRBD2,.,TRBJ2-4,CASSYREDIQYF,TGTGCCAGCAGTTACCGGGAGGACATTCAGTACTTC
TRBV12-3/TRBV12-4,.,.,TRBJ1-1,CASSLRRTEAFF,TGTGCCAGCAGTTTACGGAGGACTGAAGCTTTCTTT